The rows below give T cell receptor beta chains drawn from one sample of a study of blood T cell repertoires in COVID-19. Method: immunoSEQ multiplex PCR; TCRdb's copy keeps in-frame clones and lacks some. The repertoire consists of roughly 150,000 clones, with about four fifths occurring once and the leading ten covering roughly 0.56%. Input material: peripheral blood. These receptors were collected from a man between 60 and 75 years old with acute or convalescent COVID-19. The CDR3 runs from the conserved cysteine through the conserved F or W. The order of the fields is V gene, clone size, J gene, D gene, CDR3 protein, CDR3 DNA. D genes are given only for firm matches. Not every row has a clone size; where given, it reads once, few, many or a size class.

TRBV6-6	.	TRBJ2-7	TRBD2	CASSSAKVAGEQYF	TGTGCCAGCAGTTCCGCTAAAGTAGCGGGCGAGCAGTACTTC
TRBV5-4	.	TRBJ1-2	TRBD1	CASSPPEGANVGYTF	TGTGCCAGCAGCCCTCCGGAGGGGGCGAACGTGGGCTACACCTTC
TRBV19	once	TRBJ1-5	.	CASSLDRLSNQPQHF	TGTGCCAGTAGTCTCGACAGGTTGAGCAATCAGCCCCAGCATTTT
TRBV29-1	.	TRBJ2-2	.	CSVIGTAQTGELFF	TGCAGCGTTATAGGGACTGCACAAACCGGGGAGCTGTTTTTT
TRBV12-5	.	TRBJ1-5	.	CATQDGGRTQPQHF	TGTGCTACCCAGGACGGAGGGAGGACTCAGCCCCAGCATTTT
TRBV6-2/TRBV6-3	.	TRBJ2-1	.	CASSQGSEQFF	TGTGCCAGCAGTCAGGGGTCTGAGCAGTTCTTC
TRBV5-1	.	TRBJ2-7	TRBD1	CASSLDRGLYEQYF	TGCGCCAGCAGCTTGGACAGGGGCCTCTACGAGCAGTACTTC
TRBV27	.	TRBJ2-3	.	CASSLTVWRGTDTQYF	TGTGCCAGCAGTTTAACAGTGTGGAGGGGCACAGATACGCAGTATTTT
TRBV19	.	TRBJ2-7	.	CASSIDLPGSSEQYF	TGTGCCAGTAGTATAGATCTCCCGGGAAGTTCCGAGCAGTACTTC
TRBV2	.	TRBJ2-2	TRBD2	CATRPGLAGVGAGELFF	TGTGCCACCCGGCCGGGACTAGCGGGAGTGGGGGCCGGGGAGCTGTTTTTT
TRBV18	.	TRBJ2-1	.	CASSPLAAGSYNEQFF	TGTGCCAGCTCACCACTGGCGGCTGGCTCCTACAATGAGCAGTTCTTC
TRBV3-1/TRBV3-2	.	TRBJ1-2	.	CASSQGARPYGYTF	TGTGCCAGCAGCCAAGGGGCCAGGCCCTATGGCTACACCTTC
TRBV6-2/TRBV6-3	.	TRBJ1-1	.	CASSYSSFVRGTEAFF	TGTGCCAGCAGTTACTCTTCGTTCGTGCGAGGGACTGAAGCTTTCTTT
TRBV7-2	.	TRBJ1-2	.	CASSYTGSPGYTF	TGTGCCAGCAGCTACACAGGGAGCCCCGGCTACACCTTC
TRBV3-1/TRBV3-2	.	TRBJ1-6	TRBD1	CASSQDRGESYNSPLHF	TGTGCCAGCAGCCAAGACAGGGGGGAATCCTATAATTCACCCCTCCACTTT
TRBV30	.	TRBJ2-5	TRBD2	CAWSLTGTSGTETQYF	TGTGCCTGGTCCCTAACCGGGACTAGCGGGACGGAGACCCAGTACTTC
TRBV9	few	TRBJ2-1	TRBD2	CASSVVAGGGDEQFF	TGTGCCAGCAGCGTAGTAGCGGGAGGAGGCGATGAGCAGTTCTTC
TRBV6-1	.	TRBJ2-7	.	CASSEGGAYEQYF	TGTGCCAGCAGTGAGGGAGGCGCCTACGAGCAGTACTTC
TRBV10-3	few	TRBJ2-7	TRBD2	CATLEREGAVNEQYF	TGTGCCACTTTAGAGCGGGAGGGGGCTGTCAACGAGCAGTACTTC
TRBV11-1	.	TRBJ2-1	TRBD1	CASSQGQGARNEQFF	TGTGCCAGCAGCCAGGGACAGGGGGCGCGAAATGAGCAGTTCTTC
TRBV19	few	TRBJ2-7	TRBD1	CASSRQGRGIYEQYF	TGTGCCAGTAGTAGACAGGGGAGAGGGATCTACGAGCAGTACTTC
TRBV19	once	TRBJ1-2	.	CASSIGWQVNYGYTF	TGTGCCAGTAGTATAGGGTGGCAGGTGAACTATGGCTACACCTTC
TRBV7-2	.	TRBJ2-6	.	CASSFQRGFSGANVLTF	TGTGCCAGCAGCTTCCAACGGGGGTTCTCTGGGGCCAACGTCCTGACTTTC
TRBV27	.	TRBJ1-1	TRBD1	CASGTGEAEAFF	TGTGCCAGCGGTACAGGGGAGGCTGAAGCTTTCTTT
TRBV28	once	TRBJ1-2	.	CASSFGANYGYTF	TGTGCCAGCAGTTTTGGAGCTAACTATGGCTACACCTTC
TRBV19	.	TRBJ1-5	.	CASSSGNQPQHF	TGTGCCAGTAGTTCAGGGAATCAGCCCCAGCATTTT
TRBV7-9	.	TRBJ1-6	.	CASSLVGGYNSPLHF	TGTGCCAGCAGCTTAGTGGGGGGGTATAATTCACCCCTCCACTTT
TRBV19	.	TRBJ1-6	TRBD1	CASKSLGTGDSPLHF	TGTGCCAGTAAGTCCCTCGGGACAGGGGATTCACCCCTCCACTTT
TRBV5-1	few	TRBJ1-5	TRBD1	CASSLETGDQPQHF	TGCGCCAGCAGCTTGGAGACAGGGGATCAGCCCCAGCATTTT
TRBV19	few	TRBJ1-1	TRBD1	CASSPGQGNTEAFF	TGTGCCAGTAGTCCGGGACAGGGGAACACTGAAGCTTTCTTT
TRBV15	.	TRBJ2-5	TRBD1	CATSTGQARGETQYF	TGTGCCACCAGCACCGGACAGGCAAGGGGGGAGACCCAGTACTTC
TRBV7-9	.	TRBJ2-1	TRBD2	CASSSRLRSGIYNEQFF	TGTGCCAGCAGCTCGCGTTTGAGGAGCGGGATTTACAATGAGCAGTTCTTC
TRBV7-2	.	TRBJ1-2	.	CASSLVQGLKEGYTF	TGTGCCAGCAGCTTAGTTCAGGGGCTAAAGGAAGGCTACACCTTC
TRBV6-1	.	TRBJ2-2	TRBD1	CASSEAGQGRSGELFF	TGTGCCAGCAGTGAAGCGGGACAGGGTCGGTCCGGGGAGCTGTTTTTT
TRBV6-2/TRBV6-3	.	TRBJ2-1	TRBD1	CASSRNIRQGSNEQFF	TGTGCCAGCAGTCGAAACATCAGACAGGGGAGCAATGAGCAGTTCTTC